These T cell receptor beta chains were read from a single sample in a study of Ad26.COV2.S vaccination and SARS-CoV-2 variants. Sequencing was performed with immunoSEQ multiplex PCR; in TCRdb, only in-frame clones are kept and a portion is missing. This table has around 420,000 clones, around 87% appearing once. The sample here was peripheral blood, taken in a trial of Ad26.COV2.S vaccine versus placebo. These TCRs come from a person between 18 and 59 years old who received the Ad26.COV2.S COVID-19 vaccine or a placebo. Each CDR3 is given with its conserved first and last residue. The D gene is left open where the match is weak. For some rows the clone size is stated as once, few or many, or as a class when expanded; others skip it.

length	size	V	D	J	DNA	CDR3
18	.	TRBV24-1	.	TRBJ1-5	TGTGCCACCAGTGATCAGAACAGTCCGTCTATTAGCAATCAGCCCCAGCATTTT	CATSDQNSPSISNQPQHF
14	.	TRBV27	TRBD1	TRBJ1-6	TGTGCCAGCAGTCCCGGACAGGGTTACTCACCCCTCCACTTT	CASSPGQGYSPLHF
14	.	TRBV30	.	TRBJ1-2	TGTGCCTGGAGTGTGGAAACCAGGGGATATGGCTACACCTTC	CAWSVETRGYGYTF
13	.	TRBV12-3/TRBV12-4	.	TRBJ2-7	TGTGCCAGCAGTTCCCCTTTGACAGATGAGCAGTACTTC	CASSSPLTDEQYF
17	.	TRBV19	TRBD1	TRBJ2-1	TGTGCCAGTAGTATATATCGCCGGGACAGGAATACGGATGAGCAGTTCTTC	CASSIYRRDRNTDEQFF
14	.	TRBV4-1	TRBD2	TRBJ2-5	TGCGCCAGCAGCCAAGATCCGGGGGGGCGGACCCAGTACTTC	CASSQDPGGRTQYF
16	.	TRBV9	.	TRBJ2-5	TGTGCCAGCAGCGATAACAAACGGGAGTCTCAAGAGACCCAGTACTTC	CASSDNKRESQETQYF
13	.	TRBV19	.	TRBJ2-1	TGTGCCAGTAGTATAGGAGGTGGGAATGAGCAGTTCTTC	CASSIGGGNEQFF
14	.	TRBV28	TRBD2	TRBJ2-7	TGTGCCAGCGAAGAGCGGGGGGCTTCCTACGAGCAGTACTTC	CASEERGASYEQYF
17	.	TRBV7-2	TRBD1	TRBJ1-2	TGTGCCAGCAGCTTAGCATATTCGGGACAGGACTACTATGGCTACACCTTC	CASSLAYSGQDYYGYTF
16	.	TRBV13	TRBD2	TRBJ2-2	TGTGCCAGCAGCTTTCCTAGCGGGGCGAACACCGGGGAGCTGTTTTTT	CASSFPSGANTGELFF
15	.	TRBV6-5	TRBD1	TRBJ2-2	TGTGCCAGCAGCCGTAAGGACAGGCGGACCGGGGAGCTGTTTTTT	CASSRKDRRTGELFF
15	.	TRBV6-6	TRBD2	TRBJ2-3	TGTGCCAGCAGTCCTAGCCGGGGAGGGGCAGATACGCAGTATTTT	CASSPSRGGADTQYF
16	once	TRBV10-3	.	TRBJ1-2	TGTGCCATCAGTGAGTCTGGAGGGGCCCCCAATGAGGGCTACACCTTC	CAISESGGAPNEGYTF
15	few	TRBV7-2	.	TRBJ2-7	TGTGCCAGCAGCTTAGAGGCCAGGGGACTTTACGAGCAGTACTTC	CASSLEARGLYEQYF
13	.	TRBV5-1	.	TRBJ1-1	TGCGCCAGCAGGATAAGGTCGAACACTGAAGCTTTCTTT	CASRIRSNTEAFF
15	.	TRBV11-2	TRBD2	TRBJ2-5	TGTGCCAGCAGCCCGTGGGGCGGGGGCCAAGAGACCCAGTACTTC	CASSPWGGGQETQYF
16	.	TRBV9	TRBD1	TRBJ1-2	TGTGCCAGCAGCACCGGGACAGGGGTCGATTCCTTTGGCTACACCTTC	CASSTGTGVDSFGYTF
15	.	TRBV5-4	TRBD1	TRBJ1-2	TGTGCCAGCAGCTTGGTTGGACAGGGATCCTATGGCTACACCTTC	CASSLVGQGSYGYTF
13	.	TRBV6-2/TRBV6-3	TRBD1	TRBJ2-1	TGTGCCAGCAGTACCCCAACGGACAGGGGTGAGTTCTTC	CASSTPTDRGEFF
15	.	TRBV5-4	.	TRBJ2-7	TGTGCCAGCAGCTTTTTATCAGGACTATCCTACGAGCAGTACTTC	CASSFLSGLSYEQYF
14	.	TRBV10-3	TRBD1	TRBJ1-4	TGTGCCATCAGTGCTAGGACAGGGGGTGAAAAACTGTTTTTT	CAISARTGGEKLFF
16	.	TRBV7-8	TRBD2	TRBJ2-7	TGTGCCAGCAGACCGACCGGGCGGGGGGCTGACTACGAGCAGTACTTC	CASRPTGRGADYEQYF
17	.	TRBV6-1	.	TRBJ2-4	TGTGCCAGCAGTGGCTGGGAAAATTTGATAGCCAAAAACATTCAGTACTTC	CASSGWENLIAKNIQYF
13	.	TRBV19	.	TRBJ2-7	TGTGCCAGTAGTATAGGCCTCCTTTACGAGCAGTACTTC	CASSIGLLYEQYF
14	.	TRBV4-3	.	TRBJ2-7	TGCGCCAGCAGCCAGGGGACGACAGCCTACGAGCAGTACTTC	CASSQGTTAYEQYF
14	.	TRBV3-1/TRBV3-2	.	TRBJ2-1	TGTGCCAGCAGCCAGGCGGGGTATTACAATGAGCAGTTCTTC	CASSQAGYYNEQFF
18	.	TRBV4-3	.	TRBJ1-2	TGCGCCAGCAGCCAAGAGAGCTCCGCAGAATTCCGTAACTATGGCTACACCTTC	CASSQESSAEFRNYGYTF
13	.	TRBV11-1	.	TRBJ1-5	TGTGCCAGCAGCCCAGGCGGGGATCAGCCCCAGCATTTT	CASSPGGDQPQHF
15	.	TRBV11-2	.	TRBJ2-3	TGTGCCAGCAGCTTAAGGCCAACAGGCACAGATACGCAGTATTTT	CASSLRPTGTDTQYF
14	.	TRBV19	TRBD2	TRBJ2-1	TGTGCCAGTACCTCGACTAGCGGTTACAATGAGCAGTTCTTC	CASTSTSGYNEQFF
15	.	TRBV30	TRBD2	TRBJ2-3	TGTGCCTGGAGTGTAGGAGCGGGGGGCACAGATACGCAGTATTTT	CAWSVGAGGTDTQYF
16	.	TRBV5-4	.	TRBJ1-2	TGTGCCAGCAGCTTGGCCCTGGGACAAGGGTCGGATGGCTACACCTTC	CASSLALGQGSDGYTF
13	.	TRBV19	.	TRBJ2-1	TGTGCCAGTAGTATCGTTAAGGGAAGTGAGCAGTTCTTC	CASSIVKGSEQFF
16	.	TRBV5-8	TRBD1	TRBJ2-3	TGTGCCAGCAGCGCGGCCGGGACAGGGGATTATGGCACGCAGTATTTT	CASSAAGTGDYGTQYF
14	.	TRBV4-1	TRBD1	TRBJ2-6	TGCGCCAGCAGCCCCCCCGAGGGGGCATACGTCCTGACTTTC	CASSPPEGAYVLTF
14	once	TRBV19	TRBD1	TRBJ1-1	TGTGCCAGTAGAGCGACAGGGAGCGACACTGAAGCTTTCTTT	CASRATGSDTEAFF
17	.	TRBV9	TRBD2	TRBJ2-3	TGTGCCAGCAGCGTAGGGCTAGCGGGGGGGCCGGTAGATACGCAGTATTTT	CASSVGLAGGPVDTQYF
14	.	TRBV9	.	TRBJ2-2	TGTGCCAGCAGCGTAGGGGGCAGCACCGGGGAGCTGTTTTTT	CASSVGGSTGELFF
11	.	TRBV5-1	.	TRBJ2-1	TGCGCCAGCAAGAAGAGTCATGAGCAGTTCTTC	CASKKSHEQFF
14	.	TRBV19	TRBD1	TRBJ2-5	TGTGCCAGTAGCCCCACAGGGGCAAAAGAGACCCAGTACTTC	CASSPTGAKETQYF
14	.	TRBV14	.	TRBJ2-2	TGTGCCAGCAGCCAAGATCTGAACACCGGGGAGCTGTTTTTT	CASSQDLNTGELFF
13	.	TRBV3-1/TRBV3-2	.	TRBJ2-2	TGTGCCAGCTCCCCCATTGTCGAGGGGGAGCTGTTTTTT	CASSPIVEGELFF
16	.	TRBV28	.	TRBJ1-6	TGTGCCAGCAGTTACGATTACACAGGGTTTAATTCACCCCTCCACTTT	CASSYDYTGFNSPLHF
12	.	TRBV5-1	TRBD1	TRBJ1-2	TGCGCCAGCAGCTTAACAGGGGAAGGCTACACCTTC	CASSLTGEGYTF
15	.	TRBV7-8	.	TRBJ2-3	TGTGCCAGCTGGTCCGGCAGGGGTGGTGCAGATACGCAGTATTTT	CASWSGRGGADTQYF
17	.	TRBV5-4	TRBD2	TRBJ2-1	TGTGCCAGCAGCTTGGGGCTAGCGGGGGGACCCTACAATGAGCAGTTCTTC	CASSLGLAGGPYNEQFF
16	.	TRBV18	TRBD1	TRBJ2-7	TGTGCCAGCTCACCACTACAGGGACAGGGGGCCCACGAGCAGTACTTC	CASSPLQGQGAHEQYF
14	once	TRBV7-3	TRBD1	TRBJ1-1	TGTGCCAGCAGCTCGACAGGGGAAGGCCCTGAAGCTTTCTTT	CASSSTGEGPEAFF
15	.	TRBV5-1	.	TRBJ2-3	TGCGCCAGCAGCTCGGCCGGGACGGATTACGATACGCAGTATTTT	CASSSAGTDYDTQYF
13	.	TRBV11-2	.	TRBJ2-1	TGTGCCAGCAGCTTAGGGGGGTCTGATGAGCAGTTCTTC	CASSLGGSDEQFF
16	.	TRBV11-2	TRBD2	TRBJ2-3	TGTGCCAGCAGCTTTCTAGCGGGGGCCATCACAGATACGCAGTATTTT	CASSFLAGAITDTQYF
14	.	TRBV9	.	TRBJ1-6	TGTGCCAGCAGCGCCCGACAGGATAATTCACCCCTCCACTTT	CASSARQDNSPLHF
15	.	TRBV9	.	TRBJ2-3	TGTGCCAGCGCTCCCAGGGTAATCGGCACAGATACGCAGTATTTT	CASAPRVIGTDTQYF
16	.	TRBV7-9	.	TRBJ1-2	TGTGCCAGCAGCTTAGCAGGATCCCCCCCTAACTATGGCTACACCTTC	CASSLAGSPPNYGYTF
14	.	TRBV6-2/TRBV6-3	.	TRBJ1-2	TGTGCCAGCAGTTACTCGGGCCAGAACTATGGCTACACCTTC	CASSYSGQNYGYTF
15	.	TRBV6-5	TRBD2	TRBJ2-1	TGTGCCAGTACCGGTCGGGGGGGCCTCTACAATGAGCAGTTCTTC	CASTGRGGLYNEQFF
12	once	TRBV28	.	TRBJ1-4	TGTGCCAGCAGCCCTGGGTTAGAAAAACTGTTTTTT	CASSPGLEKLFF
15	.	TRBV7-2	.	TRBJ1-2	TGTGCCAGCAGCCCAAATGGAGTCGGGACATATGGCTACACCTTC	CASSPNGVGTYGYTF